Listed below are T cell receptor beta chains from one sample, sequenced in a study of T cells after yellow fever vaccination. MiXCR, applied by TCRdb to the 5' RACE reads, yields one record per CDR3 protein. The repertoire includes fewer than 400,000 distinct CDR3 sequences, around 6.4% of them detected once, and over 14% sits in the top ten. The specimen comprised PBMCs, sampled 5 days after the yellow fever booster vaccination. These receptors were obtained from a man younger than 45 who received the YFV17D yellow fever vaccine. The CDR3 runs from the conserved cysteine through the conserved F or W. D genes are given only for firm matches. Clone size appears in some rows only: once, few, many, or a class for an expanded clone.

d_call clone_size cdr3_length j_call v_call cdr3_nt cdr3_aa
- few 12 TRBJ2-1 TRBV20-1 TGCAGTGCTAGAGATTCGGGCTATGAGCAGTTCTTC CSARDSGYEQFF
- - 15 TRBJ2-4 TRBV19 TGTGCCAGTAGAGATCCGGGACATACCCAAAACATTCAGTACTTC CASRDPGHTQNIQYF
- few 13 TRBJ1-1 TRBV6-5 TGTGCCAGCATTAAACTAGGTAACACTGAAGCTTTCTTT CASIKLGNTEAFF
TRBD2 - 17 TRBJ2-1 TRBV29-1 TGCAGCGTTCTCAGGGGTAGCGGGAGGGTAACCAACAATGAGCAGTTCTTC CSVLRGSGRVTNNEQFF
- few 14 TRBJ2-1 TRBV19 TGTGCCAGTAGTATAGGACACGCCTACAATGAGCAGTTCTTC CASSIGHAYNEQFF
- many 15 TRBJ2-7 TRBV9 TGTGCCAGCAGCCCACAACCCACAGGGATCGGCGAGCAGTACTTC CASSPQPTGIGEQYF
- - 15 TRBJ2-3 TRBV20-1 TGCAGTGCTAGAGACTCGGGCCCTATTAGAGATACGCAGTATTTT CSARDSGPIRDTQYF
TRBD1 - 14 TRBJ2-7 TRBV5-1 TGCGCCAGCAGCTTTAGCACAGGGGGCTACGAGCAGTACTTC CASSFSTGGYEQYF
- many 12 TRBJ2-5 TRBV12-3/TRBV12-4 TGTGCCAGCAGCCCTGACAAAGAGACCCAGTACTTC CASSPDKETQYF
TRBD2 many 15 TRBJ2-1 TRBV5-1 TGTGCCAGCAGCCTTAGCGGGGGTACCTACAATGAGCAGTTCTTC CASSLSGGTYNEQFF
- many 13 TRBJ2-7 TRBV6-1 TGTGCCAGCAGTGATTCAGGGTCGTACGAGCAGTACTTC CASSDSGSYEQYF
TRBD1 - 14 TRBJ1-2 TRBV12-3/TRBV12-4 TGTGCCAGCAGACCGACAGGGGTCCCGGCTGGCTACACCTTC CASRPTGVPAGYTF
TRBD2 - 15 TRBJ2-1 TRBV5-1 TGCGCCAGCACGATTATAGCGGGTTCCTACAATGAGCAGTTCTTC CASTIIAGSYNEQFF
- many 15 TRBJ2-1 TRBV12-3/TRBV12-4 TGTGCCAGCAGTCCCCCAGGGAGGCCCTACAATGAGCAGTTCTTC CASSPPGRPYNEQFF
TRBD1 few 13 TRBJ2-7 TRBV7-9 TGTGCCAGCAGCTTAGAACGATGGGACAGCCTGTACTTC CASSLERWDSLYF
- many 17 TRBJ1-1 TRBV30 TGTGCCTGGAGTGTACGTTCTGGGGGGCTACGGAGCACTGAAGCTTTCTTT CAWSVRSGGLRSTEAFF
TRBD1 few 16 TRBJ2-3 TRBV4-3 TGCGCCAGCAGCCCCGGACAGGGTGCTAGCACAGATACGCAGTATTTT CASSPGQGASTDTQYF
TRBD2 few 15 TRBJ2-3 TRBV20-1 TGCAGTGCTAGGGGACTAGCGGGAGGCGGAGATACGCAGTATTTT CSARGLAGGGDTQYF
TRBD2 few 17 TRBJ2-1 TRBV12-3/TRBV12-4 TGTGCCAGCAGTCTAACTACTAGCGTAAGCTCCTACAATGAGCAGTTCTTC CASSLTTSVSSYNEQFF
TRBD2 many 16 TRBJ2-7 TRBV2 TGTGCCAGCACGCTCACTAGCGGGAGGGCCGGGTACGAGCAGTACTTC CASTLTSGRAGYEQYF
TRBD2 few 14 TRBJ2-2 TRBV30 TGTGCCTGGGCCCGAACGACTAGCGGCGGGGAGCTGTTTTTT CAWARTTSGGELFF
- few 14 TRBJ1-4 TRBV3-1 TGTGCCAGCAGCCACCGGACAGCCAGAGAAAAACTGTTTTTT CASSHRTAREKLFF
TRBD1 - 15 TRBJ2-7 TRBV5-1 TGCGCCAGCAGTAGGGAGACAGGGGGTATCTACGAGCAGTACTTC CASSRETGGIYEQYF
- many 16 TRBJ2-3 TRBV20-1 TGCGGTTGGATAATTGCGGGGCACTCTAGCACAGATACGCAGTATTTT CGWIIAGHSSTDTQYF
TRBD1 - 14 TRBJ2-5 TRBV10-3 TGTGCCATCAGAGTGGGACAGGAGGGGGAGACCCAGTACTTC CAIRVGQEGETQYF
TRBD1 few 14 TRBJ2-3 TRBV6-5 TGTGCCAGCAAAACCGGGACAGCCACAGATACGCAGTATTTT CASKTGTATDTQYF
TRBD2 few 15 TRBJ2-1 TRBV3-1 TGTGCCTGCTCCCAAGAATCCGGACTAGAACGGAAACAGTTCTTC CACSQESGLERKQFF
- few 13 TRBJ2-5 TRBV15 TGTGCCACCAGCAGAGGCAGCCAAGAGACCCAGTACTTC CATSRGSQETQYF
TRBD2 - 14 TRBJ2-1 TRBV20-1 TGCAGTGCCATCTTCGGGGGAGGGTCGGGTGAGCAGTTCTTC CSAIFGGGSGEQFF
- few 13 TRBJ2-1 TRBV11-3 TGTGCCAGCAGCCCTATAGGGGACAATGAGCAGTTCTTC CASSPIGDNEQFF
TRBD2 few 14 TRBJ2-1 TRBV18 TGTGCCAGCTCACTGGGACTAGGAGGCAATGAGCAGTTCTTC CASSLGLGGNEQFF
TRBD1 many 14 TRBJ1-1 TRBV30 TGTGCCTGGAGCCCCCCCTGGGACAGCATAAAAGCTTTCTTT CAWSPPWDSIKAFF
- many 11 TRBJ2-7 TRBV6-2/TRBV6-3 TGTGCCAGCAGATCCTCCGGGGAGCAGTACTTC CASRSSGEQYF
- many 12 TRBJ2-1 TRBV28 TGTGCCAGCAGGGCCCCCTACAATGAGCAGTTCTTC CASRAPYNEQFF
- - 15 TRBJ2-1 TRBV10-3 TGTGCCATCAGTGGGGGACTCCTACCCTACAATGAGCAGTTCTTC CAISGGLLPYNEQFF
- many 12 TRBJ1-1 TRBV20-1 TGCAGTGCCACCGGGGAGTACACTGAAGCTTTCTTT CSATGEYTEAFF
- - 13 TRBJ2-7 TRBV7-3 TGTGCCAGCAGCCGAGGGTTTAGTGACGAGCAGTACTTC CASSRGFSDEQYF
- few 15 TRBJ1-2 TRBV3-1 TGTGCCAGCAGCCAAGGCCCTAGCAGGAACTATGGCTACACCTTC CASSQGPSRNYGYTF
TRBD2 many 16 TRBJ2-5 TRBV7-8 TGTGCCAGCAGCTTAGGGCTAGCGGGAGTACGGGAGACCCAGTACTTC CASSLGLAGVRETQYF
- - 15 TRBJ2-7 TRBV5-1 TGCGCCAGCAGCTTGGTTTCCGGATCCCGAGCCGAGCAGTACTTC CASSLVSGSRAEQYF
- many 13 TRBJ2-1 TRBV9 TGTGCCAGCAGCCCCCGGACTGGAAATGAGCAGTTCTTC CASSPRTGNEQFF
TRBD2 - 16 TRBJ2-1 TRBV19 TGTGCCAGTAGTGCTCGGGTGCTAGCGGCTAACAATGAGCAGTTCTTC CASSARVLAANNEQFF
- few 15 TRBJ2-7 TRBV5-6 TGTGCCAGCAGCCCCGGGCTCCTATGCTCCTACGAGCAGTACTTC CASSPGLLCSYEQYF
TRBD1 few 15 TRBJ1-1 TRBV7-6 TGTGCCAGCAGCTTAGCAGGACAGGGGGCCTCTGAAGCTTTCTTT CASSLAGQGASEAFF
- few 15 TRBJ2-7 TRBV7-2 TGTGCCAGCAGCCCCAGGGGTCCCACTGCCTACGAGCAGTACTTC CASSPRGPTAYEQYF
TRBD1 few 14 TRBJ1-5 TRBV30 TGTGCCTGGAGCCTGACAGGGACTCATCAGCCCCAGCATTTT CAWSLTGTHQPQHF
TRBD2 many 14 TRBJ2-1 TRBV12-3/TRBV12-4 TGTGCCAGCAGGACTAGCGGGAGGGGCAATGAGCAGTTCTTC CASRTSGRGNEQFF
TRBD2 - 15 TRBJ2-5 TRBV11-2 TGTGCCAGCAGCTTAGAAGCTAGCGGACAAGAGACCCAGTACTTC CASSLEASGQETQYF
TRBD2 - 15 TRBJ2-1 TRBV29-1 TGCAGCCTTCGAGGGGAGCGGGAGAAGTACAATGAGCAGTTCTTC CSLRGEREKYNEQFF
TRBD1 few 13 TRBJ2-7 TRBV2 TGTGCCAGCACCCAGGGGGCAGGCTACGAGCAGTACTTC CASTQGAGYEQYF
- many 12 TRBJ2-7 TRBV29-1 TGCAGCGTTGAAGATCTTGCGGACGAGCAGTACTTC CSVEDLADEQYF
TRBD1 many 14 TRBJ1-3 TRBV18 TGTGCCAGCTCATCGGACAGGGGTGGAAACACCATATATTTT CASSSDRGGNTIYF
TRBD2 - 16 TRBJ2-1 TRBV20-1 TGCAGTGCTAGCCGACTAGCGGGGAATTTTTACAATGAGCAGTTCTTC CSASRLAGNFYNEQFF
- many 15 TRBJ2-7 TRBV27 TGTGCCAGCAGTTTGTTCCGGGGGACTTTCTACGAGCAGTACTTC CASSLFRGTFYEQYF
- few 8 TRBJ1-1 TRBV20-1 TGCAGTGTTTCTGAAGCTTTCTTT CSVSEAFF
- - 12 TRBJ1-1 TRBV7-2 TGTGCCAGCAGCTTATCTCTAGGTGAAGCTTTCTTT CASSLSLGEAFF
- - 12 TRBJ2-1 TRBV12-3/TRBV12-4 TGTGCCAGCAGTCCCGTCCTCAATGAGCAGTTCTTC CASSPVLNEQFF
- many 13 TRBJ2-7 TRBV5-1 TGCGCCAGCAGCTTTGGGGGAGGCTACGAGCAGTACTTC CASSFGGGYEQYF
TRBD2 many 14 TRBJ2-1 TRBV6-1 TGTGCCAGCAGCGAGACTAGCAGATACAATGAGCAGTTCTTC CASSETSRYNEQFF